The 4 T cell receptor beta chains below all came from one sample that was sequenced in a study of T cells in Graves' hyperthyroidism and ophthalmopathy. TCR beta CDR3 sequences were amplified from RNA transcripts. An initial round of RT-PCR targeting the TCR CDR3 relied on the HTBI primer set. TCRdb reprocessed the multiplex PCR reads via MiXCR and lists one record per CDR3 protein. The data hold around 340,000 distinct CDR3 sequences, with less than 20% observed a single time. The sample comprised blood. Receptor source: a woman aged 40 to 50 with Graves' ophthalmopathy.

This clonotype has ten or more counts. This chain joins TRBV12-3 or TRBV12-4 and TRBJ2-5; the D is unclear. The V end was cut by 3 bases, the J end by 2 bases, with 10 bases between. This CDR3 is 14 amino acids long. In DNA, the CDR3 is TGTGCCAGCAGTTTTGGTGGCCCTCAAGAGACCCAGTACTTC. Protein product: CASSFGGPQETQYF.

Only a few counts were recorded for this clonotype. One base away lies a much larger clone, so this may be a sequencing read error. This chain joins TRBV4-3 and TRBJ1-2; D unclear. CDR1 and CDR2 (germline): LGHNA, YSLEER. V shed 0 bases and J shed 0 bases, with 14 bases lying between them. This CDR3 is 17 amino acids long. The CDR3, as DNA: TGCGCCAGCAGCCAAGAGGTTACATGCGGATCTAACTATGGCTACACCTTC. Translation: CASSQEVTCGSNYGYTF.

At least ten counts were recorded for this clonotype. V gene TRBV28 combines with J gene TRBJ1-2; 10 bases map to TRBD1. The trim removed 6 bases at V and 5 bases at J, leaving 12 bases unmatched. This CDR3 contains 16 residues. Germline V lookup: CDR1 MDHEN, CDR2 SYDVKM. The CDR3 loop reads CASRPPNPDRGYGYTF. The CDR3, as DNA: TGTGCCAGCAGGCCTCCAAACCCGGACAGGGGGTATGGCTACACCTTC.

Concerning this clonotype: This could be a read error, since a much larger clone is one nucleotide away. V is TRBV12-3 or TRBV12-4 and J is TRBJ2-5; tentative D call: TRBD1 (6 bases). V was pared by 4 bases and J by 5 bases, with 17 bases between. The CDR3 is made up of 15 amino acids. The CDR3 loop is CASSSPLTGLETQYF. The CDR3 DNA follows: TGTGCCAGCAGTTCCCCCTTGACAGGCCTGGAGACCCAGTACTTC.